This T cell receptor beta chain was captured by sequencing in a study of T cell responses to AZD1222 COVID-19 vaccine. Overall study findings and caveats: Across the whole spike, CD4 TCRs peaked at regions 160-218 and 743-854. Baseline seropositivity characterized only six AZD1222 recipients.

In this sample, this clone turned up a few times. Antigen: not known. Sequenced by immunoSEQ multiplex PCR; TCRdb stores in-frame clones only, minus some. The data contain about 180,000 clones, 70% to 90% of them singletons. Germline-derived CDR1 and CDR2 are MNHEY and SVGAGI. J lost 1 base, V lost 6 bases, and 2 bases had no gene match. The CDR3 totals 14 residues. Material: peripheral blood, obtained on day 0 of AZD1222 vaccination. This rearrangement joins TRBV6-5 to TRBJ2-2; TRBD1 matches at 7 bases. The TCR was taken from an adult in good health. The CDR3 loop is CASRYRGNTGELFF. The CDR3 DNA is TGTGCCAGCAGATACAGGGGGAACACCGGGGAGCTGTTTTTT.